This TCR beta chain was documented in a study of cytomegalovirus exposure and HLA in healthy donors. Study as a whole: Tens of millions of unique TCRs, all from HLA-typed donors, were included in an early release of the data.

13 Jbeta primers and 60 Vbeta primers were used for the PCR. The protocol was immunoSEQ multiplex PCR, while the TCRdb copy is restricted to in-frame clones and leaves out a portion. Seen here are approximately 190,000 clones, 82% observed once, and the top ten hold around 6.3%. Comments on this clone: Its antigen is unknown.

There are 17 residues in the CDR3. The germline CDR1 and CDR2 sequences are LNHDA and SQIVND (reference sequence). Trimming took 3 bases from V and 3 from J, leaving 21 bases between them. Study-level findings and limits: In an earlier analysis, in some 500 donors, most V segments appeared productive either ~90% or ~30% of the time. Likely technical artifact: a cluster of highly shared sequence variants. Rates of TCR association differed by HLA locus in a later analysis, with DRB1 highest and HLA-C lowest.

The sequence was obtained from a woman aged 45-59 years in good health and CMV-seropositive. This chain uses TRBV19 with TRBJ2-7, with D unresolved. Sequenced material: PBMCs. CDR3: CASSIGPGAGPLYEQYF. CDR3 coding DNA: TGTGCCAGTAGTATTGGCCCCGGTGCAGGTCCCCTCTACGAGCAGTACTTC.